This T cell receptor (beta chain) was documented in a study of blood T cell repertoires in COVID-19 (dated by TCRdb to the early 2020s). Concerning the study at large: The collaborator samples originated in the United States, Italy and Spain and spanned the acute and convalescent phases of COVID-19. Nearly every sample came with metadata listing a de-identified subject ID, COVID-19 status, age in years and sex. Samples came from the ongoing ImmuneRACE study (first 160 participants) plus 1,254 subjects from 6 global collaborators. The repertoires were made available in a free public database intended to serve as a resource for research on the immune response to SARS-CoV-2. The dataset comprised deeply sampled blood TCRbeta repertoires from subjects exposed to, actively infected with, or recovered from COVID-19. Where available, HLA class I and class II types were obtained from metadata supplied by the sample provider rather than from assay-based typing. The material from the prospective study consisted of cDNA or gDNA derived from T cells, B-cell-depleted T cells, or PBMCs. Results and caveats for the whole study, not just this receptor: The quantity of clinical and demographic metadata differed by source and by participant and was supplied without curation.

A word on this clone: The antigen it recognizes is unknown. Base qualities were left out, and no much larger clone turns up one base away.

TCRbeta CDR3 regions were amplified from genomic DNA by means of the immunoSEQ Assay, a bias-controlled multiplex PCR. For the original study's pipeline: The number of nucleated cells in each sample was estimated from the amplification of reference gene primers within the assay. Sequence reads were collapsed and filtered to measure the absolute abundance of every unique TCRbeta CDR3 rearrangement. Productive Simpson clonality was computed per sample as the square root of Simpson's diversity index over productive rearrangements. TCRdb carries this immuneACCESS record with in-frame sequences only. Its versions omit some clonotypes, under half of them owing to an unresolved V gene in the studies checked, with the rest unexplained. D and trimming were read from the DNA, whereas the V and J calls and clone size are those reported in that table. Present in this sample are more than 250,000 clones, about 91% of which were seen just once. The top ten clones comprise under 2% of the sample.

Deletion took 6 bases off V and 1 base off J, with a span of 12 bases between the germline ends. As encoded in the germline V gene (reference sequence), CDR1 is MNHEY while CDR2 is SMNVEV. Spanning cysteine to phenylalanine, the CDR3 consists of 14 amino acids. The DNA shown is the 42-base CDR3, in frame from base 1. One collaborating source in Seattle enrolled patients while the patients were actively infected and followed the patients over time throughout the course of disease. Collaborating institutions collected whole blood in K2EDTA tubes following their own protocols. For TCRbeta analysis, collaborators shipped samples in one of three forms: frozen whole blood, isolated PBMCs, or DNA extracted from either of those sample types.

The source is a woman in her 30s with COVID-19, enrolled during active disease. Rearrangement joined TRBV27 to TRBJ1-1; TRBD1 is perhaps the D gene, given 6 matching bases. The specimen was peripheral blood. CDR3 reads: CASSLQGTNTEAFF. The DNA sequence is given as TGTGCCAGCAGCCTACAGGGCACGAACACTGAAGCTTTCTTT.